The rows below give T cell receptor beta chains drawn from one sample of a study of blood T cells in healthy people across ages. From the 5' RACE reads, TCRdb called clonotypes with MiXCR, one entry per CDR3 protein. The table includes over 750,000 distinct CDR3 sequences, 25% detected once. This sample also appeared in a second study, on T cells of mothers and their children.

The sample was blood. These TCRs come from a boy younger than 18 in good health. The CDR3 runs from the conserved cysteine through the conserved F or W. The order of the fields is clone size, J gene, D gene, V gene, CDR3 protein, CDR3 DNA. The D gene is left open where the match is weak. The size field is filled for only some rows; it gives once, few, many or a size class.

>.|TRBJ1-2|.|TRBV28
CASSFDRVYGYTF
TGTGCCAGCAGTTTCGACAGAGTCTATGGCTACACCTTC
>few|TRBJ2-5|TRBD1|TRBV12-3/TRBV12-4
CASSLSGTEETQYF
TGTGCCAGCAGTTTATCCGGGACAGAAGAGACCCAGTACTTC
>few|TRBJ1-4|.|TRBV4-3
CASSQDPAGQEDEKLFF
TGCGCCAGCAGCCAAGATCCGGCCGGGCAGGAGGATGAAAAACTGTTTTTT
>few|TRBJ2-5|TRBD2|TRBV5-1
CASSVAGGYQETQYF
TGCGCCAGCAGCGTAGCGGGGGGATACCAAGAGACCCAGTACTTC
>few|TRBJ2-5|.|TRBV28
CASSSPDSETQYF
TGTGCCAGCAGTTCGCCCGACAGCGAGACCCAGTACTTC
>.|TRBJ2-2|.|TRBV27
CASSLGTYGAGELFF
TGTGCCAGCAGTTTAGGGACTTACGGCGCCGGGGAGCTGTTTTTT
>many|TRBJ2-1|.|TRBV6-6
CASSYSRVYNEQFF
TGTGCCAGCAGTTACAGCAGGGTCTACAATGAGCAGTTCTTC
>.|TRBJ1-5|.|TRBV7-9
CASSFSGEPQHF
TGTGCCAGCAGCTTTTCTGGTGAGCCCCAGCATTTT
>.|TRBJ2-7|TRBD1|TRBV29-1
CSVRQGDGYEQYF
TGCAGCGTCAGGCAGGGGGATGGCTACGAGCAGTACTTC
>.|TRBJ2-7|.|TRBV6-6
CASRMNRGGLYEQYF
TGTGCCAGCAGAATGAACAGGGGGGGCCTATACGAGCAGTACTTC
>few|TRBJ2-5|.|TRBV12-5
CASRQGDQETQYF
TGTGCTAGTCGGCAGGGAGATCAAGAGACCCAGTACTTC
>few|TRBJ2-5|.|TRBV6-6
CASSYRKREATQYF
TGTGCCAGCAGTTATAGGAAAAGGGAGGCGACCCAGTACTTC
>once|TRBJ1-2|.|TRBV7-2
CASTPTANYGYTF
TGTGCCAGCACCCCGACTGCCAACTATGGCTACACCTTC
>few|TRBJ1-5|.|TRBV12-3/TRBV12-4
CASSLGPGGVPQHF
TGTGCCAGCAGTTTAGGGCCGGGTGGGGTGCCCCAGCATTTT
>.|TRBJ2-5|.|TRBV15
CATSRRGRTETQYF
TGTGCCACCAGCAGACGAGGGAGGACAGAGACCCAGTACTTC
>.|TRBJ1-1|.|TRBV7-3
CASSLKGGGDMNTEAFF
TGTGCCAGCAGCTTAAAGGGGGGAGGGGATATGAACACTGAAGCTTTCTTT
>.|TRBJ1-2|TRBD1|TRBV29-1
CSVELGQPYGYTF
TGCAGCGTTGAATTGGGACAGCCCTATGGCTACACCTTC
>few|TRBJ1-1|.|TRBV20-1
CSATTWAANTEAFF
TGCAGTGCTACCACCTGGGCAGCGAACACTGAAGCTTTCTTT
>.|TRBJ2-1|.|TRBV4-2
CASSQEGVNEQFF
TGTGCCAGCAGCCAAGAAGGGGTAAATGAGCAGTTCTTC
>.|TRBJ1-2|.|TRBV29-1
CSVEVSGDYTF
TGCAGCGTTGAAGTCTCGGGTGACTACACCTTC
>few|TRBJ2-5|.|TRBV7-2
CASSASMETQYF
TGTGCCAGCAGCGCGTCCATGGAGACCCAGTACTTC
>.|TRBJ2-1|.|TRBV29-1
CSVEPGVRNHEQFF
TGCAGCGTTGAACCGGGAGTAAGAAACCACGAGCAGTTCTTC
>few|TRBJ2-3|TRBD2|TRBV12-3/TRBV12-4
CASMISGRQTSTDTQYF
TGTGCCAGCATGATAAGCGGGAGGCAAACTAGCACAGATACGCAGTATTTT
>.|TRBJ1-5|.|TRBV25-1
CASSELGPNQPQHF
TGTGCCAGCAGTGAATTAGGACCCAATCAGCCCCAGCATTTT
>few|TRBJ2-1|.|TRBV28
CASSLAWRPGSSYNEQFF
TGTGCCAGCAGTTTAGCATGGCGGCCGGGCAGCTCCTACAATGAGCAGTTCTTC
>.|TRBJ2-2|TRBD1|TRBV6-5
CASSYSDRGATGELFF
TGTGCCAGCAGTTACTCGGACAGGGGGGCCACCGGGGAGCTGTTTTTT
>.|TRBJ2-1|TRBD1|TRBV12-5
CASGTGQDEQFF
TGTGCTAGTGGTACTGGACAGGATGAGCAGTTCTTC
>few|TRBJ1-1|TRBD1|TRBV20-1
CSATSTGDRLIHTEAFF
TGCAGTGCTACCTCGACAGGGGACCGGCTAATCCACACTGAAGCTTTCTTT
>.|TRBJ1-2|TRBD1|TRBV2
CATSDRGYNYGYTF
TGTGCCACCTCAGACAGGGGGTATAACTATGGCTACACCTTC
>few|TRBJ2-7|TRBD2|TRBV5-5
CASSLSWVAGNTYEQYF
TGTGCCAGCAGCTTGAGTTGGGTAGCGGGGAACACCTACGAGCAGTACTTC
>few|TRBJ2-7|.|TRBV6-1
CASSPTVGSISYEQYF
TGTGCCAGCAGTCCGACGGTGGGTTCTATCTCCTACGAGCAGTACTTC
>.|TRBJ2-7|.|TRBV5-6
CASSLARKESYEQYF
TGTGCCAGCAGCTTGGCCCGTAAGGAGTCCTACGAGCAGTACTTC
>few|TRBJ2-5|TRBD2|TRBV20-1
CSATDRTSAETQYF
TGCAGTGCCACGGACCGGACTAGTGCTGAGACCCAGTACTTC
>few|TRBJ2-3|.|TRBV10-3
CAISGTTPDTQYF
TGTGCCATCAGTGGGACAACACCCGATACGCAGTATTTT
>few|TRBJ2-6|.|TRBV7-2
CASSLTGTSSGANVLTF
TGTGCCAGCAGCTTAACGGGGACAAGCTCTGGGGCCAACGTCCTGACTTTC
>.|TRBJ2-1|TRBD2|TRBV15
CATSREGLEQFF
TGTGCCACCAGCAGGGAGGGACTAGAACAGTTCTTC
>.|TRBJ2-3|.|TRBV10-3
CAISASRASTDTQYF
TGTGCCATCAGTGCTAGCAGGGCCAGCACAGATACGCAGTATTTT
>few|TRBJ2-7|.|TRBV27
CASSLLGGGAYEQYF
TGTGCCAGCAGTTTACTGGGGGGCGGCGCCTACGAGCAGTACTTC
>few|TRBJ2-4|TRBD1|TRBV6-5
CASRIFPGQQNIQYF
TGTGCCAGCAGGATTTTCCCGGGACAGCAAAACATTCAGTACTTC
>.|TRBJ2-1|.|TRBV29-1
CSVTPRGAATYNEQFF
TGCAGCGTGACCCCTCGCGGGGCGGCTACCTACAATGAGCAGTTCTTC
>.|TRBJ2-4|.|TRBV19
CASSISDIQYF
TGTGCCAGTAGTATTTCGGACATTCAGTACTTC
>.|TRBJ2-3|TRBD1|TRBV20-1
CSARLGTGRGVITDTQYF
TGCAGTGCTAGATTGGGGACAGGGCGAGGGGTGATCACAGATACGCAGTATTTT